These 8 T cell receptor beta chains were all obtained from the same sample, sequenced in a study of OX40 agonist ivuxolimab in advanced cancers. The table came from immunoSEQ multiplex PCR; TCRdb's copy has only in-frame clones and leaves some out. Seen here are some 49,000 clones, around four fifths observed once, and the top ten hold 3% to 4.5%. The sequencing here drew on CD4+ or CD8+ T cells sorted from blood, taken in a trial of the OX40 agonist ivuxolimab. The receptors here all came from an adult with an advanced solid tumor such as melanoma, head and neck, liver or kidney cancer.

This clone was observed a few times. In nucleotides, the CDR3 is TGTGCCAGCAGTTTCAGACAGGGAGATACGCAGTATTTT. Translated, it gives CASSFRQGDTQYF. J is TRBJ2-3 and V is TRBV6-5; 7 nucleotides line up with TRBD1. V dropped 4 bases and J dropped 5; count of bases not matched to a gene: 3. Germline CDR1 reads MNHEY; CDR2 reads SVGAGI. This CDR3 contains 13 residues.

This chain uses TRBV14 with TRBJ2-5, with 11 bases aligning to TRBD1. The CDR3 loop spans 14 amino acids. Germline CDR1 is SGHDN and CDR2 is FVKESK. With 6 bases clipped from V and 4 bases from J, the junction kept 4 bases outside the gene matches. CDR3 bases: TGTGCCAGCAGTGAGGGGACAGGGGGAGAGACCCAGTACTTC. Protein product: CASSEGTGGETQYF.

J is TRBJ2-2 and V is TRBV6-5, with 11 bases aligning to TRBD2. V was pared by 4 bases and J by 4 bases, with 5 bases of the junction left unmatched. CDR1 and CDR2 from the germline V gene are MNHEY and SVGAGI. The CDR3 runs to 16 residues. Written as DNA, the CDR3 is TGTGCCAGCAGTTTTAGCGGGGGGGTGGTCACCGGGGAGCTGTTTTTT. Amino acid sequence: CASSFSGGVVTGELFF.

The chain combines TRBV6-1 with TRBJ1-1, with TRBD1 matching 9 bases. Trimming cost V 5 bases and J 6 bases; bases outside gene matches: 7. CDR3 size: 14 residues. The V gene's germline CDR1 is MNHNS and CDR2 SASEGT. The CDR3 protein is CASSLLTGGAEAFF. CDR3 nucleotides: TGTGCCAGCAGTCTACTGACAGGGGGTGCTGAAGCTTTCTTT.

This chain uses TRBV11-2 with TRBJ2-1; TRBD2 is a possible D gene (6 bases). V was cut by 0 bases and J by 8 bases, with 14 bases left in between. The CDR3 is 15 residues long. Germline V gene lookup returns CDR1 SGHAT and CDR2 FQNNGV. The CDR3 nucleotides are TGTGCCAGCAGCTTAGACGGCGGGGCGAGGGATGAGCAGTTCTTC. Amino acid sequence: CASSLDGGARDEQFF.

The chain couples TRBV5-6 to TRBJ2-1, with a tentative D call TRBD2 (6 bases). The germline CDR1 and CDR2 sequences are SGHDT and YYEEEE. CDR3 length equals 12 residues. V lost 1 base and J 9 bases, leaving 8 bases between the germline ends. CDR3 DNA: TGTGCCAGCAGCTTGACTAGCCCTGAGCAGTTCTTC. This gives the protein CASSLTSPEQFF.

In DNA form, the CDR3 reads TGTGCCAGCAGCTGGGAGCAGGGGAGAGGAGGGGCTTTCTTT. Its protein product is CASSWEQGRGGAFF. The rearrangement uses TRBV5-6 and TRBJ1-1; TRBD1 is a possible D gene (6 bases). In germline, CDR1 is SGHDT, CDR2 YYEEEE. Trimming pared 3 bases from V and 11 bases from J, leaving 20 bases between. The length of the CDR3 is 14 residues.

The rearrangement uses TRBV11-2 and TRBJ1-3, with 10 bases identical to TRBD1. The CDR3 is made up of 17 amino acids. Germline values: CDR1 SGHAT, CDR2 FQNNGV. Trimming cost V 6 bases and J 0 bases; bases outside gene matches: 8. CDR3 residues: CASRKDRGSYSGNTIYF. CDR3 coding DNA: TGTGCCAGCAGAAAGGACAGGGGGAGCTACTCTGGAAACACCATATATTTT. The variable domain in full, completed from reference TRBV11-2 and TRBJ1-3, reads EAGVAQSPRYKIIEKRQSVAFWCNPISGHATLYWYQQILGQGPKLLIQFQNNGVVDDSQLPKDRFSAERLKGVDSTLKIQPAKLEDSAVYLCASRKDRGSYSGNTIYFGEGSWLTVV.